This TCR beta chain is from a study of blood T cell repertoires in COVID-19. TCRdb keeps only in-frame clones here, not all; method: immunoSEQ multiplex PCR. Counted here are about 31,000 clones, roughly 88% occurring once; the ten biggest clones make up 7% to 9%. CDR3 length: 15 amino acids. Trimming removed 6 bases from V and 9 bases from J; junction bases left unmatched: 12. CDR1 is MNHEY and CDR2 is SVGAGI in the germline V gene. The receptor comes from a man in his 60s with COVID-19, enrolled during active disease. This chain connects TRBV6-5 to TRBJ2-1; 9 bases fit TRBD2. What was sequenced was peripheral blood. This CDR3 is CASRPTGTSFSEQFF. The CDR3 nucleotides read TGTGCCAGCAGACCAACCGGGACTAGCTTTTCTGAGCAGTTCTTC.